This entry features one T cell receptor beta chain sequence. Its specificity is not known. The data originate from a study of T cell responses to AZD1222 COVID-19 vaccine. Overall study findings and caveats: Spike-specific TCR breadth and depth were elevated following two AZD1222 doses.

This table comes from immunoSEQ multiplex PCR, and its TCRdb copy is limited to in-frame clones, with some not included. The profile shows about 120,000 clones, around 91% of them singletons. Looked up from germline, CDR1 is MNHEY and CDR2 is SMNVEV (reference sequence). This CDR3 region has 13 residues. V lost 6 bases and J lost 3, with 12 bases in between. The chain is built from TRBV27 and TRBJ2-7; D gene ambiguous. The sequence came from an adult who received the AZD1222 COVID-19 vaccine. Here the sequenced sample was peripheral blood, taken 28 days after the second AZD1222 dose. Here the CDR3 DNA reads TGTGCCAGCAGAGATGGAAAGGGCTACGAGCAGTACTTC. Translated, it gives CASRDGKGYEQYF.